A selection of T cell receptor beta chains follows, all from one sample in a study of blood T cell repertoires in COVID-19. The protocol was immunoSEQ multiplex PCR, while the TCRdb copy is restricted to in-frame clones and leaves out a portion. The sample holds about 220,000 clones, around 81% seen once. Sequencing input: peripheral blood. The receptors stem from a human donor in a cohort sampled during active COVID-19. CDR3s include the opening cysteine and the closing phenylalanine or tryptophan. A D gene is named only where the DNA matches it firmly. Where a row states a size, it is once, few, many or the class of an expanded clone; other rows omit it.

d_call: .
j_call: TRBJ1-1
v_call: TRBV5-6
clone_size: .
cdr3_nt: TGTGCCAGCAGCTTCCTCCGGGGATCGAACACTGAAGCTTTCTTT
cdr3_aa: CASSFLRGSNTEAFF

d_call: .
j_call: TRBJ1-1
v_call: TRBV19
clone_size: .
cdr3_nt: TGTGCCAGTAGGGCAGGGTTAATAGGAACCGGGAGTAACCCTGAAGCTTTCTTT
cdr3_aa: CASRAGLIGTGSNPEAFF

d_call: TRBD1
j_call: TRBJ2-2
v_call: TRBV6-4
clone_size: .
cdr3_nt: TGTGCCAGCTCCGGGACAGGGCAAACCGGGGAGCTGTTTTTT
cdr3_aa: CASSGTGQTGELFF

d_call: TRBD1
j_call: TRBJ2-7
v_call: TRBV5-1
clone_size: .
cdr3_nt: TGCGCCAGCAGCCCAGGGACAGCGGACGAGCAGTACTTC
cdr3_aa: CASSPGTADEQYF

d_call: TRBD1
j_call: TRBJ2-7
v_call: TRBV18
clone_size: .
cdr3_nt: TGTGCCAGCTCAATTCTACAGGGGTCCTCCTACGAGCAGTACTTC
cdr3_aa: CASSILQGSSYEQYF

d_call: .
j_call: TRBJ2-2
v_call: TRBV7-6
clone_size: .
cdr3_nt: TGTGCCAGCAGCCCTTACGGGGAGCTGTTTTTT
cdr3_aa: CASSPYGELFF

d_call: .
j_call: TRBJ2-3
v_call: TRBV27
clone_size: .
cdr3_nt: TGTGCCAGCAGTCCTTCCCGACTTAGCACAGATACGCAGTATTTT
cdr3_aa: CASSPSRLSTDTQYF

d_call: TRBD2
j_call: TRBJ2-1
v_call: TRBV5-1
clone_size: .
cdr3_nt: TGCGCCAGCAGCTTGCTCGCGGGAGGAATGGGCAATGAGCAGTTCTTC
cdr3_aa: CASSLLAGGMGNEQFF

d_call: .
j_call: TRBJ1-1
v_call: TRBV7-2
clone_size: .
cdr3_nt: TGTGCCAGCAGCTTAGAATGGGGGAGGGAAGCTTTCTTT
cdr3_aa: CASSLEWGREAFF

d_call: TRBD1
j_call: TRBJ2-3
v_call: TRBV28
clone_size: .
cdr3_nt: TGTGCCAGCAGTTTAGCAGGGGGCTGGACAGATACGCAGTATTTT
cdr3_aa: CASSLAGGWTDTQYF

d_call: .
j_call: TRBJ1-6
v_call: TRBV18
clone_size: few
cdr3_nt: TGTGCCAGCTCACCACAGTACCCAGGAAGTAGGTCACCCCTCCACTTT
cdr3_aa: CASSPQYPGSRSPLHF

d_call: TRBD2
j_call: TRBJ2-7
v_call: TRBV20-1
clone_size: .
cdr3_nt: TGCAGTGCTAGTACGACGGCGGGAGCAGGCTACGAGCAGTACTTC
cdr3_aa: CSASTTAGAGYEQYF

d_call: .
j_call: TRBJ2-1
v_call: TRBV5-1
clone_size: .
cdr3_nt: TGCGCCAGCAGCGATTCGGGGAATGAGCAGTTCTTC
cdr3_aa: CASSDSGNEQFF

d_call: .
j_call: TRBJ1-5
v_call: TRBV20-1
clone_size: .
cdr3_nt: TGCAGTGCTAGTGGATTAGGGAGCAAGAATCAGCCCCAGCATTTT
cdr3_aa: CSASGLGSKNQPQHF

d_call: .
j_call: TRBJ2-5
v_call: TRBV7-2
clone_size: .
cdr3_nt: TGTGCCAGCAGCCCCACAGGGGAGGCAGAGACCCAGTACTTC
cdr3_aa: CASSPTGEAETQYF

d_call: TRBD1
j_call: TRBJ2-3
v_call: TRBV5-1
clone_size: once
cdr3_nt: TGCGCCAGCAGCGTGGACAGGGCTACAGATACGCAGTATTTT
cdr3_aa: CASSVDRATDTQYF

d_call: TRBD1
j_call: TRBJ2-7
v_call: TRBV5-5
clone_size: .
cdr3_nt: TGTGCCAGCAGCTCATCCTCGTGGGGGACAGGGAATCACGAGCAGTACTTC
cdr3_aa: CASSSSSWGTGNHEQYF

d_call: .
j_call: TRBJ1-3
v_call: TRBV11-2
clone_size: .
cdr3_nt: TGTGCCAGCAGCGCGGACATCTCTGGAAACACCATATATTTT
cdr3_aa: CASSADISGNTIYF

d_call: TRBD1
j_call: TRBJ2-7
v_call: TRBV15
clone_size: .
cdr3_nt: TGTGCCACCAGCAAGGACAGGCTTAGCTCCTACGAGCAGTACTTC
cdr3_aa: CATSKDRLSSYEQYF

d_call: .
j_call: TRBJ1-2
v_call: TRBV2
clone_size: .
cdr3_nt: TGTGCCAGCAGTGAGGCCAGGGAAAACTATGGCTACACCTTC
cdr3_aa: CASSEARENYGYTF

d_call: .
j_call: TRBJ2-6
v_call: TRBV2
clone_size: few
cdr3_nt: TGTGCCAGTAGAGAGTCTGGGGCCAACGTCCTGACTTTC
cdr3_aa: CASRESGANVLTF

d_call: TRBD1
j_call: TRBJ2-3
v_call: TRBV6-5
clone_size: .
cdr3_nt: TGTGCCAGCAGACCGGGACAGATCACAGATACGCAGTATTTT
cdr3_aa: CASRPGQITDTQYF

d_call: .
j_call: TRBJ2-7
v_call: TRBV5-6
clone_size: .
cdr3_nt: TGTGCCAGCAGTATAGGGGCACACGAGCAGTACTTC
cdr3_aa: CASSIGAHEQYF

d_call: TRBD2
j_call: TRBJ2-3
v_call: TRBV2
clone_size: .
cdr3_nt: TGTGCCAGCTCTCTTCGAGCTAGCGGGAGGAGAGATACGCAGTATTTT
cdr3_aa: CASSLRASGRRDTQYF

d_call: .
j_call: TRBJ2-3
v_call: TRBV11-1
clone_size: .
cdr3_nt: TGTGCCGGGTCCGGGGGCACAGATACGCAGTATTTT
cdr3_aa: CAGSGGTDTQYF

d_call: TRBD2
j_call: TRBJ2-1
v_call: TRBV25-1
clone_size: .
cdr3_nt: TGTGCCAGCAGTGAACCGGGACTAGCGGGAGTTAATGAGCAGTTCTTC
cdr3_aa: CASSEPGLAGVNEQFF

d_call: TRBD1
j_call: TRBJ1-1
v_call: TRBV12-3/TRBV12-4
clone_size: .
cdr3_nt: TGTGCCAGCAGCGACACAGGGGACACTGAAGCTTTCTTT
cdr3_aa: CASSDTGDTEAFF

d_call: .
j_call: TRBJ1-6
v_call: TRBV28
clone_size: .
cdr3_nt: TGTGCCAGCCAGACAGTAAATTCACCCCTCCACTTT
cdr3_aa: CASQTVNSPLHF

d_call: TRBD1
j_call: TRBJ1-5
v_call: TRBV20-1
clone_size: .
cdr3_nt: TGCAGTGCTAGTATAGACAGGGCGTACTTCAATCAGCCCCAGCATTTT
cdr3_aa: CSASIDRAYFNQPQHF

d_call: TRBD2
j_call: TRBJ2-7
v_call: TRBV6-5
clone_size: .
cdr3_nt: TGTGCCAGCAGCCCGGGGACTAGCGGGTCCTACGAGCAGTACTTC
cdr3_aa: CASSPGTSGSYEQYF

d_call: .
j_call: TRBJ2-2
v_call: TRBV4-1
clone_size: .
cdr3_nt: TGCGCCAGCAGCCTTTCTATGGGGACACACACCGGGGAGCTGTTTTTT
cdr3_aa: CASSLSMGTHTGELFF

d_call: TRBD1
j_call: TRBJ2-3
v_call: TRBV2
clone_size: .
cdr3_nt: TGTGCCAGCACCTTGGACAGGGGAACGCAGTATTTT
cdr3_aa: CASTLDRGTQYF

d_call: .
j_call: TRBJ1-1
v_call: TRBV18
clone_size: .
cdr3_nt: TGTGCCAGCTCACCCGGGATCGAAATGAACACTGAAGCTTTCTTT
cdr3_aa: CASSPGIEMNTEAFF

d_call: .
j_call: TRBJ2-7
v_call: TRBV18
clone_size: .
cdr3_nt: TGTGCCAGCTCACCAGACAGAGGCGAGCAGTACTTC
cdr3_aa: CASSPDRGEQYF

d_call: TRBD1
j_call: TRBJ2-4
v_call: TRBV9
clone_size: .
cdr3_nt: TGTGCCAGCAGCGCTGCGGGACAGGGAACCATTCAGTACTTC
cdr3_aa: CASSAAGQGTIQYF

d_call: .
j_call: TRBJ2-7
v_call: TRBV7-2
clone_size: .
cdr3_nt: TGTGCCAGCAGCTTAGCCCCAGGGTCCTACGAGCAGTACTTC
cdr3_aa: CASSLAPGSYEQYF

d_call: .
j_call: TRBJ2-5
v_call: TRBV12-3/TRBV12-4
clone_size: .
cdr3_nt: TGTGCCAGCCAGGCAAACCAAGGGGCCCAGTACTTC
cdr3_aa: CASQANQGAQYF

d_call: .
j_call: TRBJ1-5
v_call: TRBV6-4
clone_size: .
cdr3_nt: TGTGCCAGCAGTGAGGTCAGGGGTCAGCCCCAGCATTTT
cdr3_aa: CASSEVRGQPQHF

d_call: .
j_call: TRBJ1-6
v_call: TRBV28
clone_size: .
cdr3_nt: TGTGCCAGCAGTTTCGTCGCAGGGAATTCACCCCTCCACTTT
cdr3_aa: CASSFVAGNSPLHF

d_call: .
j_call: TRBJ2-7
v_call: TRBV1
clone_size: .
cdr3_nt: TGCACCAGCAGCCAACCCCCTCTAGCGGGAGGTTACGAGCAGTACTTC
cdr3_aa: CTSSQPPLAGGYEQYF

d_call: .
j_call: TRBJ2-1
v_call: TRBV5-1
clone_size: .
cdr3_nt: TGCGCCAGCAGCTTGGGGGGGCGACTTAACAATGAGCAGTTCTTC
cdr3_aa: CASSLGGRLNNEQFF